The 31 T cell receptor beta chains below were found in one sample sequenced in a study of blood T cell repertoires in COVID-19. The protocol was immunoSEQ multiplex PCR, while the TCRdb copy is restricted to in-frame clones and leaves out a portion. The sample records over 150,000 clones, over 80% being singletons. The sequencing sample was made of peripheral blood. These receptor sequences come from a woman of 80 years or more with active or convalescent COVID-19.

The genes are TRBV13 and TRBJ1-3, with D maybe TRBD1 (6 bases). CDR1 PRHDT and CDR2 FYEKMQ come from the germline V gene (reference sequence). The CDR3 is 13 residues long. Trimming removed 8 bases from V and 4 bases from J, with 12 bases in between. The CDR3, as DNA: TGTGCCAGCGCGTCCACAGGGGGAAACACCATATATTTT. Amino acids: CASASTGGNTIYF.

J is TRBJ1-4 and V is TRBV7-9; 9 bases align to TRBD1. With V trimmed by 4 bases and J by 10 bases, 7 bases remained unmatched. CDR1 and CDR2 (germline): SEHNR, FQNEAQ (reference sequence). The CDR3 spans 14 residues. The CDR3 spells CASSSDRGVGKLFF. CDR3 coding DNA: TGTGCCAGCAGCTCGGACAGGGGTGTGGGAAAACTGTTTTTT.

CDR3 sequence reads: CASSLSGGAVDTQYF. The CDR3 DNA reads TGTGCCAGCAGTCTTAGCGGGGGGGCCGTAGATACGCAGTATTTT. The V call is TRBV2, the J call TRBJ2-3; 11 bases agree with TRBD2. This CDR3 has 15 residues. Germline CDR1 reads SNHLY; CDR2 reads FYNNEI. Trimming at V came to 5 bases and at J to 5 bases, leaving 6 bases not matched to a gene.

This chain joins TRBV21-1 and TRBJ2-7; whether TRBD1, the table's D call, matches the DNA was not checked. TRBV21-1 is labeled a pseudogene. The CDR3 spans 16 residues. CDR3 DNA: TGTGCCAGCAGCAGACAGGGGGCATCGAACCGCGACGAGCAGTACTTC. Residues: CASSRQGASNRDEQYF.

This chain uses TRBV12-5 with TRBJ1-2; 10 bases agree with TRBD1. The CDR3 sequence is 13 residues long. The trim removed 6 bases at V and 7 bases at J, leaving 5 bases unmatched. Germline loops: CDR1 LGHNT, CDR2 FRNRAP. CDR3 amino acids: CASGRRDRGGYTF. The CDR3 region has the DNA TGTGCTAGTGGGCGGCGGGACAGGGGTGGCTACACCTTC.

The rearrangement links TRBV19 to TRBJ1-2; 7 bases line up with TRBD1. V lost 3 bases and J lost 1; bases outside the gene matches: 5. This CDR3 comprises 15 residues. The germline V gene encodes CDR1 LNHDA and CDR2 SQIVND (reference sequence). CDR3 protein: CASSIRDSFNYGYTF. Here the CDR3 DNA reads TGTGCCAGTAGTATTCGGGACAGCTTTAACTATGGCTACACCTTC.

Only a few counts were recorded for this clone. The chain combines TRBV5-8 with TRBJ1-1; the match to TRBD1 covers 7 bases. The trim removed 4 bases at V and 4 bases at J, leaving 13 bases unmatched. CDR1 and CDR2 (germline): SGHTS, YDEGEE. This CDR3 has 16 residues. CDR3 residues: CASSRGQLEVGTEAFF. The CDR3 coding sequence is TGTGCCAGCAGCCGGGGACAGCTCGAGGTAGGCACTGAAGCTTTCTTT.

A remark on this clone: At one boundary the junction diverges from the germline segment, which might be a read error. The rearrangement uses TRBV7-9 and TRBJ1-1; unclear D gene. The CDR3 loop spans 14 amino acids. Germline V lookup: CDR1 SEHNR, CDR2 FQNEAQ (reference sequence). CDR3 sequence: CVSSSIGRGTEAFF. CDR3 in DNA: TGTGTCAGCAGCTCGATCGGACGGGGCACTGAAGCTTTCTTT. The complete variable domain, with remaining parts taken from reference TRBV7-9 and TRBJ1-1, reads DTGVSQNPRHKITKRGQNVTFRCDPISEHNRLYWYRQTLGQGPEFLTYFQNEAQLEKSRLLSDRFSAERPKGSFSTLEIQRTEQGDSAMYLCVSSSIGRGTEAFFGQGTRLTVV.

This clone was recorded a few times. The J gene is TRBJ1-2, the V gene TRBV6-5, with 8 bases fitting TRBD1. V lost 2 bases, J lost 7 bases, and 3 bases stayed unmatched. The CDR3 sequence is 13 residues long. In germline, CDR1 is MNHEY, CDR2 SVGAGI. The CDR3: CASSYGDRGGYTF. The CDR3 nucleotides are TGTGCCAGCAGTTACGGAGACAGGGGTGGCTACACCTTC.

This chain connects TRBV25-1 to TRBJ1-6; the D gene is possibly TRBD1 (6 bases). This CDR3 is built from 12 residues. The V end was cut by 5 bases, the J end by 10 bases, with 9 bases between. CDR1 is MGHDK, CDR2 SYGVNS, per germline. The CDR3 DNA reads TGTGCCAGCAGTCAGACAGGCTCACCCCTCCACTTT. Its protein product is CASSQTGSPLHF.

DNA of the CDR3: TGTGCCAGCAGCCAAGGACACACGACGGCGCAGTATTTT. Its protein is CASSQGHTTAQYF. This chain uses TRBV3-1 (or the pseudogene TRBV3-2) with TRBJ2-3, with D uncertain. Germline values: CDR1 LGHDT, CDR2 YNNKEL (reference sequence). Trimming pared 1 base from V and 10 bases from J, leaving 12 bases between. The CDR3 has 13 amino acids.

V usage is TRBV11-2 and J usage is TRBJ2-2; 7 bases are shared with TRBD1. The CDR3 is 18 amino acids. The V gene's germline CDR1 is SGHAT and CDR2 FQNNGV. With V trimmed by 5 bases and J by 0 bases, 12 bases remained unmatched. Here the CDR3 reads CASSPRIRQGPNTGELFF. For the CDR3, the DNA is TGTGCCAGCAGCCCCCGGATTCGACAGGGTCCGAACACCGGGGAGCTGTTTTTT.

This clone was counted only a few times. The rearrangement uses TRBV7-9 and TRBJ2-7, with 7 bases identical to TRBD1. CDR3 length equals 15 residues. CDR1 and CDR2 from the germline V gene are SEHNR and FQNEAQ (reference sequence). The V and J ends lost 0 bases and 2 bases, in that order; junction bases with no gene match: 4. CDR3: CASSLAGQGAYEQYF. In DNA form, the CDR3 reads TGTGCCAGCAGCTTAGCAGGGCAGGGGGCCTACGAGCAGTACTTC.

The chain has TRBV5-6 and TRBJ2-2; D perhaps matches TRBD1 (6 bases). The V gene's germline CDR1 is SGHDT and CDR2 YYEEEE. The CDR3 consists of 16 residues. The V end was cut by 8 bases, the J end by 4 bases, with 21 bases between. CDR3 in amino acids: CASKPRLGRGTGELFF. For the CDR3, the DNA is TGTGCCAGTAAGCCCAGGCTTGGCAGGGGCACCGGGGAGCTGTTTTTT.

The chain is built from TRBV19 and TRBJ1-5, with D maybe TRBD1 (6 bases). Germline values: CDR1 LNHDA, CDR2 SQIVND (reference sequence). V shed 5 bases and J shed 7 bases, with 15 bases lying between them. The CDR3 has 14 residues. The CDR3 nucleotides read TGTGCCAGTAGTCCACAGGGTACGGGGCAGCCCCAGCATTTT. This gives the protein CASSPQGTGQPQHF.

This sequence joins TRBV30 and TRBJ2-1, with 7 nucleotides matching TRBD1. Germline values: CDR1 GTSNPN, CDR2 SVGIG (reference sequence). The CDR3 length is 13 residues. V shed 2 bases, J shed 8 bases, and the junction held 6 bases outside the gene matches. CDR3: CAWSRQGPYEQFF. CDR3 bases: TGTGCCTGGAGTCGACAGGGTCCGTATGAGCAGTTCTTC.

This clone was detected once. The chain is built from TRBV10-3 and TRBJ2-3; 8 bases align to TRBD2. J lost 6 bases, V lost 3 bases, and 8 bases had no gene match. Germline V gives CDR1 ENHRY, CDR2 SYGVKD. This CDR3 spans 15 amino acids. CDR3 residues: CAISDGVTGGDTQYF. CDR3 DNA: TGTGCCATCAGTGATGGGGTGACGGGAGGGGATACGCAGTATTTT.

V gene TRBV5-1 combines with J gene TRBJ1-1; D is uncertain. Trimming shortened V by 0 bases and J by 7 bases, and 10 bases separated the two germline ends. The CDR3 totals 13 residues. Germline V gene lookup returns CDR1 SGHRS and CDR2 YFSETQ. CDR3 DNA sequence: TGCGCCAGCAGCTTGGCGGCGGCGGGTGAAGCTTTCTTT. This gives the protein CASSLAAAGEAFF.

This chain joins TRBV11-3 and TRBJ1-1; the D is unclear. The germline V gene has CDR1 SGHNT and CDR2 YENEEA. Trimming shortened V by 5 bases and J by 4 bases, and 11 bases separated the two germline ends. The length of the CDR3 is 13 residues. Here the CDR3 DNA reads TGTGCCAGCAGCAGTCACAGTACCACTGAAGCTTTCTTT. It is translated as CASSSHSTTEAFF.

The chain recombines TRBV5-4 with TRBJ1-5; TRBD1 matches at 9 bases. The CDR3 has 18 residues. The germline V gene has CDR1 SGHNT and CDR2 YYREEE (reference sequence). V was pared by 3 bases and J by 3 bases, with 13 bases of the junction left unmatched. The CDR3 region has the DNA TGTGCCAGCAGCTCGACCCGGGACAGGGACGATCACAATCAGCCCCAGCATTTT. This translates into CASSSTRDRDDHNQPQHF.

This rearrangement joins TRBV6-2 or TRBV6-3 to TRBJ1-1; 11 bases map to TRBD1. V shed 6 bases, J shed 6 bases, and the junction held 6 bases outside the gene matches. Germline CDR1 MNHEY, CDR2 SVGEGT. The CDR3 covers 14 residues. The CDR3 coding sequence is TGTGCCAGCAGCCGTCCGGGACAGGGGGCTGAAGCTTTCTTT. This encodes CASSRPGQGAEAFF.

V and J are TRBV9 and TRBJ1-2; the D gene is possibly TRBD1 (6 bases). This CDR3 spans 13 amino acids. Germline values: CDR1 SGDLS, CDR2 YYNGEE. V gave up 6 bases and J gave up 7 bases, with 16 bases separating them. DNA of the CDR3: TGTGCCAGCACCAGTAACCCAGGGGTTGGCTACACCTTC. Protein: CASTSNPGVGYTF. Supplemented by reference TRBV9 and TRBJ1-2, the full variable domain reads DSGVTQTPKHLITATGQRVTLRCSPRSGDLSVYWYQQSLDQGLQFLIQYYNGEERAKGNILERFSAQQFPDLHSELNLSSLELGDSALYFCASTSNPGVGYTFGSGTRLTVV.

V is TRBV28 and J is TRBJ1-5, with 8 positions matching TRBD1. V trimming: 5 bases; J trimming: 5 bases; junction bases outside the gene matches: 8. The germline V gene has CDR1 MDHEN and CDR2 SYDVKM. The CDR3 has 15 amino acids. CDR3 DNA sequence: TGTGCCAGCAGTCTACTAACAGGGGGGGATCAGCCCCAGCATTTT. It is translated as CASSLLTGGDQPQHF.

V and J are TRBV27 and TRBJ1-2; TRBD1 matches at 9 bases. The CDR3 has 17 amino acids. Germline CDR1 reads MNHEY; CDR2 reads SMNVEV (reference sequence). V lost 7 bases, J lost 0 bases, and 12 bases stayed unmatched. CDR3 DNA sequence: TGTGCCAGCAAGGGGGGGACAGGGTCACTAGCTAACTATGGCTACACCTTC. Its protein is CASKGGTGSLANYGYTF.

The sample holds one count of this clone. The chain carries TRBV4-1 and TRBJ1-4; 9 nucleotides line up with TRBD1. The CDR3 spans 16 residues. From germline, CDR1 is MGHRA and CDR2 YSYEKL. Trimming cost V 3 bases and J 2 bases; bases outside gene matches: 4. The CDR3 loop is CASSHGTGGTNEKLFF. As DNA, the CDR3 is TGCGCCAGCAGCCACGGTACAGGGGGCACTAATGAAAAACTGTTTTTT.

The V call is TRBV19, the J call TRBJ1-2; TRBD1 aligns across 7 bases. The V gene end was trimmed by 3 bases and the J gene end by 4 bases; junction bases not matched to a gene: 5. Germline CDR1 and CDR2: LNHDA and SQIVND (reference sequence). The CDR3 is made up of 14 amino acids. Here the CDR3 DNA reads TGTGCCAGTAGTATCCCGACAGGGACCTATGGCTACACCTTC. This encodes CASSIPTGTYGYTF.

This clone showed up just once. V usage is TRBV7-6 and J usage is TRBJ2-7, with D uncertain. This CDR3 comprises 14 residues. In germline, CDR1 is SGHVS, CDR2 FNYEAQ. Trimming stripped 5 bases from V and 0 bases from J, with 11 bases between. DNA of the CDR3: TGTGCCAGCAGCCTCACAGAAAACTCCTACGAGCAGTACTTC. Translated: CASSLTENSYEQYF.

This clone appeared once. The DNA for the CDR3 is TGTGCCAGCAGCTCTCGGGGAGCGGGGGGGCTAAACAATGAGCAGTTCTTC. Translation: CASSSRGAGGLNNEQFF. The gene calls are TRBV7-2 and TRBJ2-1; 10 bases map to TRBD2. In germline, CDR1 is SGHTA, CDR2 FQGNSA. The CDR3 covers 17 residues. With 4 bases clipped from V and 5 bases from J, the junction kept 11 bases outside the gene matches.

V is TRBV5-6 and J is TRBJ1-2; 8 positions match TRBD1. The CDR3 contains 17 residues. Germline loops: CDR1 SGHDT, CDR2 YYEEEE. The V gene end was trimmed by 6 bases and the J gene end by 2 bases; junction bases not matched to a gene: 15. The CDR3 bases are TGTGCCAGCACCTTTCCAACCAGACAGGGGATCAACTATGGCTACACCTTC. This gives the protein CASTFPTRQGINYGYTF. Together with reference TRBV5-6 and TRBJ1-2, the CDR3 gives the full variable domain: DAGVTQSPTHLIKTRGQQVTLRCSPKSGHDTVSWYQQALGQGPQFIFQYYEEEERQRGNFPDRFSGHQFPNYSSELNVNALLLGDSALYLCASTFPTRQGINYGYTFGSGTRLTVV.

This chain joins TRBV12-5 and TRBJ2-2, with a weak D call TRBD2 (5 bases). Between the trimmed V and J ends, which lost 3 bases and 6 bases, there was a span of 17 bases. The CDR3 contains 16 residues. Germline CDR1 LGHNT, CDR2 FRNRAP. The CDR3 DNA reads as TGTGCTAGTGGTTTCCGCTACCGGGATTCTCCCGGGGAGCTGTTTTTT. Its protein is CASGFRYRDSPGELFF. Based on the CDR3 plus reference TRBV12-5 and TRBJ2-2, the full variable domain is DARVTQTPRHKVTEMGQEVTMRCQPILGHNTVFWYRQTMMQGLELLAYFRNRAPLDDSGMPKDRFSAEMPDATLATLKIQPSEPRDSAVYFCASGFRYRDSPGELFFGEGSRLTVL.

The chain recombines TRBV30 with TRBJ1-5; TRBD1 is a possible D gene (5 bases). This CDR3 contains 17 residues. Germline V gene lookup returns CDR1 GTSNPN and CDR2 SVGIG (reference sequence). Trimming took off 3 bases at V and 3 bases at J, with 21 bases between the two ends. CDR3 in DNA: TGTGCCTGGAGCCTAGGAGTGGGCGGGGGGACCAATCAGCCCCAGCATTTT. As protein: CAWSLGVGGGTNQPQHF.